This T cell receptor (beta chain) was observed in a study of T cells in Graves' hyperthyroidism and ophthalmopathy. Regarding the study as a whole: For ophthalmopathy, model prediction preceded onset by a median approximately 6 months.

Ten or more counts support this clonotype. What it binds is unknown. Authors of the study amplified TCR beta CDR3 regions from RNA transcripts. First-round RT-PCR with HTBI primers amplified the TCR CDR3 region. Each CDR3 protein gets one entry after TCRdb re-called the multiplex PCR reads with MiXCR. The sample gives around 260,000 distinct CDR3 sequences, less than 30% of which show up once; about a quarter is in the top ten. The CDR3 is made up of 14 amino acids. Germline lookup yields CDR1 SGHNT and CDR2 YYREEE (reference sequence). Trimming left V 4 bases short and J 7 bases short, with 17 bases between.

This sequence was found in a man aged 40-49 years with Graves' hyperthyroidism that later progressed to Graves' ophthalmopathy. The specimen sequenced was blood. This chain joins TRBV5-4 and TRBJ1-2, with D unclear. The CDR3 DNA reads TGTGCCAGCAGCCGGGGAGCCAGTCAAGGTGGCTACACCTTC. Amino acids: CASSRGASQGGYTF.